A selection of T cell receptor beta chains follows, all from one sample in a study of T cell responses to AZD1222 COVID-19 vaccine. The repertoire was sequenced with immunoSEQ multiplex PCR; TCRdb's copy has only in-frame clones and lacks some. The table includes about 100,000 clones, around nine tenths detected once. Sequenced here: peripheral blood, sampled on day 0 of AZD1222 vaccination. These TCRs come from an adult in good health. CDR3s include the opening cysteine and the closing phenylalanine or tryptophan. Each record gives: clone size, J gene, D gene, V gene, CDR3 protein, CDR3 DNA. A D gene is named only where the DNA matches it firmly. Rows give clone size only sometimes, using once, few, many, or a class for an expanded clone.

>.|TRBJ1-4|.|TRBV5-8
CASSLRGDAGKLFF
TGTGCCAGCAGCTTGAGGGGCGATGCGGGAAAACTGTTTTTT
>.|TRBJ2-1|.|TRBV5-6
CASSEGLRPYNEQFF
TGTGCCAGCAGCGAAGGCCTAAGACCCTACAATGAGCAGTTCTTC
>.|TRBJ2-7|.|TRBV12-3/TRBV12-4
CASRATVSYEQYF
TGTGCCAGCAGAGCGACGGTTTCCTACGAGCAGTACTTC
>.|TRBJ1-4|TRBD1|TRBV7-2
CASSPPGTDREKLFF
TGTGCCAGCAGCCCTCCCGGGACAGATCGAGAAAAACTGTTTTTT
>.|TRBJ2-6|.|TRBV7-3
CASSSRDITGGANVLTF
TGTGCCAGCAGCTCCCGGGACATCACCGGAGGGGCCAACGTCCTGACTTTC
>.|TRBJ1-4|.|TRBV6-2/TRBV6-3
CASSYVGAPGEKLFF
TGTGCCAGCAGTTACGTCGGGGCGCCGGGTGAAAAACTGTTTTTT
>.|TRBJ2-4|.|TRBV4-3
CASSFRTDNIQYF
TGCGCCAGCAGCTTCCGGACTGACAACATTCAGTACTTC
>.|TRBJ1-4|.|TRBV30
CAWRGAGEKLFF
TGTGCCTGGAGGGGGGCCGGTGAAAAACTGTTTTTT
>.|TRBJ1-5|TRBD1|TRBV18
CASSPLGTGGGPQHF
TGTGCCAGCTCACCCCTTGGGACAGGGGGCGGCCCCCAGCATTTT
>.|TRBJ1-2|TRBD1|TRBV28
CASRETGLRGYTF
TGTGCCAGCAGGGAGACAGGGTTGCGTGGCTACACCTTC
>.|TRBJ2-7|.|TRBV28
CASSTLQGPQYF
TGTGCCAGCAGTACCCTCCAGGGCCCCCAGTACTTC
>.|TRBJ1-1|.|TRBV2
CASSPGGAAEAFF
TGTGCCAGCAGCCCCGGGGGGGCGGCTGAAGCTTTCTTT
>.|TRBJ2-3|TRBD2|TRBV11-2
CASSLALAGDTDTQYF
TGTGCCAGCAGCTTAGCCCTAGCGGGGGACACAGATACGCAGTATTTT
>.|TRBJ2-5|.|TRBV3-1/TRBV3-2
CASSQVRRGNQETQYF
TGTGCCAGCAGCCAAGTTCGACGGGGTAACCAAGAGACCCAGTACTTC
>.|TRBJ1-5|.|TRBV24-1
CATSDQPSAPQHF
TGTGCCACCAGTGATCAACCTAGTGCGCCCCAGCATTTT
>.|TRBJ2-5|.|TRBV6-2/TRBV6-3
CASSYVETQYF
TGTGCCAGCAGTTACGTTGAGACCCAGTACTTC
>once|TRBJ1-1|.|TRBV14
CARETPNTEAFF
TGTGCCAGGGAGACCCCGAACACTGAAGCTTTCTTT